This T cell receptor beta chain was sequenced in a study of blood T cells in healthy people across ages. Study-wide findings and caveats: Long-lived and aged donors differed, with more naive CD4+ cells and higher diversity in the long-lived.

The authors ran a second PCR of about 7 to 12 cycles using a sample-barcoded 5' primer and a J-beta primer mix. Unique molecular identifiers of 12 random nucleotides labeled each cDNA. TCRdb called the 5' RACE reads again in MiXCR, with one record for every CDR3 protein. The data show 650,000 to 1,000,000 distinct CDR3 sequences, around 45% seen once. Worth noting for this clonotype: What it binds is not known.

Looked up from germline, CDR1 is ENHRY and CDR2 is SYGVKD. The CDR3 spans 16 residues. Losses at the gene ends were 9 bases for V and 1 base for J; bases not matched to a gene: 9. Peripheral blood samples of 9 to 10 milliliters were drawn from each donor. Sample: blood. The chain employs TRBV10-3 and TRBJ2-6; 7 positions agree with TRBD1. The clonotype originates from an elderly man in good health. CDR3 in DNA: TGTGCCATAACCGGGACAGCGATATCTGGGGCCAACGTCCTGACTTTC. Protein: CAITGTAISGANVLTF.